Listed below are T cell receptor beta chains from one sample, sequenced in a study of regulatory T cells in long-lasting Graves disease. TCRdb called the multiplex PCR reads again in MiXCR, with one record for every CDR3 protein. The table shows about 360,000 distinct CDR3 sequences, with under 20% occurring only once. This sample was shared with a second study, whose subject was T cells in Graves' hyperthyroidism and ophthalmopathy.

The sample here was peripheral blood mononuclear cells (PBMCs), taken at new diagnosis, from a patient treated with antithyroid drugs. The receptors derive from a woman younger than 35 with Graves disease. CDR3s include the opening cysteine and the closing phenylalanine or tryptophan. D genes are given only for firm matches. Expanded clones are given a class, and other clones once, few, many or no size at all.

size,D,J,V,CDR3,DNA
many,NA,TRBJ1-1,TRBV6-5,CASSYSRTMNTEAFF,TGTGCCAGCAGTTACTCGAGGACAATGAACACTGAAGCTTTCTTT
many,TRBD1,TRBJ2-7,TRBV18,CASSGSGTDSSGYEQYF,TGTGCCAGCTCAGGTTCCGGGACAGATTCCTCCGGCTACGAGCAGTACTTC
NA,TRBD2,TRBJ2-2,TRBV5-1,CASSLGASGNTGELFF,TGCGCCAGCAGCTTGGGAGCTAGCGGGAACACCGGGGAGCTGTTTTTT
few,NA,TRBJ1-3,TRBV27,CASSLGGVGNTIYF,TGTGCCAGCAGTTTAGGGGGGGTTGGAAACACCATATATTTT
few,NA,TRBJ2-1,TRBV30,CAWSVVVHEQFF,TGTGCCTGGAGTGTAGTAGTACATGAGCAGTTCTTC
NA,TRBD1,TRBJ2-1,TRBV24-1,CATSGWDRGFNEQFF,TGTGCCACCAGTGGCTGGGACAGGGGATTCAATGAGCAGTTCTTC
many,TRBD1,TRBJ1-6,TRBV9,CASSVGTGTVNSPLHF,TGTGCCAGCAGCGTTGGGACAGGGACCGTTAATTCACCCCTCCACTTT
many,NA,TRBJ1-3,TRBV30,CAWSGNSGNTIYF,TGTGCCTGGAGTGGCAACTCTGGAAACACCATATATTTT
many,NA,TRBJ1-1,TRBV2,CASSERGFDTEAFF,TGTGCCAGCAGTGAAAGGGGGTTTGACACTGAAGCTTTCTTT
NA,TRBD2,TRBJ2-5,TRBV2,CASTRGGRYQETQYF,TGTGCCAGCACCCGGGGGGGACGGTACCAAGAGACCCAGTACTTC
many,NA,TRBJ1-1,TRBV3-1,CASSQGANTEAFF,TGTGCCAGCAGCCAGGGGGCTAACACTGAAGCTTTCTTT
NA,TRBD1,TRBJ2-2,TRBV28,CASSRTGGDAWLFF,TGTGCCAGCAGTCGGACAGGGGGGGATGCGTGGCTGTTTTTT
many,TRBD2,TRBJ2-5,TRBV6-5,CASSYFGGAKETQYF,TGTGCCAGCAGTTACTTCGGGGGGGCCAAGGAGACCCAGTACTTC
NA,TRBD2,TRBJ2-3,TRBV7-2,CASSPERGFTDTQYF,TGTGCCAGCAGCCCTGAGCGGGGGTTCACAGATACGCAGTATTTT
once,NA,TRBJ1-4,TRBV2,CASIRGPDEKLFF,TGTGCCAGCATCCGTGGCCCGGATGAAAAACTGTTTTTT
NA,NA,TRBJ2-4,TRBV6-5,CASSSGSGNIQYF,TGTGCCAGCAGTTCGGGGTCCGGAAACATTCAGTACTTC
many,TRBD2,TRBJ2-7,TRBV9,CASSAGTSTYEQYF,TGTGCCAGCAGCGCCGGGACTAGCACCTACGAGCAGTACTTC
few,NA,TRBJ1-4,TRBV27,CASGDSNEKLFF,TGTGCCAGCGGAGACTCTAATGAAAAACTGTTTTTT
many,TRBD2,TRBJ2-1,TRBV7-9,CASSPEHGVSGRNYNEQFF,TGTGCCAGCAGCCCCGAACACGGGGTTAGCGGGAGGAACTACAATGAGCAGTTCTTC
few,NA,TRBJ1-6,TRBV6-1,CASRAPGYKLHF,TGTGCCAGCAGGGCCCCAGGATATAAGCTCCACTTT
NA,NA,TRBJ1-1,TRBV9,CASSVEARNTEAFF,TGTGCCAGCAGCGTAGAGGCCCGCAACACTGAAGCTTTCTTT
many,NA,TRBJ2-6,TRBV28,CASRGGGTPEANVLTF,TGTGCCAGCAGAGGTGGCGGGACGCCTGAGGCCAACGTCCTGACTTTC
NA,NA,TRBJ2-7,TRBV29-1,CSVAGAASYEQYF,TGCAGCGTTGCCGGCGCTGCCTCCTACGAGCAGTACTTC
few,TRBD1,TRBJ1-5,TRBV30,CAWSYRGFSQPQHF,TGTGCCTGGAGTTACAGGGGTTTTAGTCAGCCCCAGCATTTT
many,NA,TRBJ1-5,TRBV18,CASSSSSYNQPQHF,TGTGCCAGCTCATCCAGCAGTTACAATCAGCCCCAGCATTTT
many,TRBD1,TRBJ2-3,TRBV5-1,CASSQGQGADTQYF,TGCGCCAGCAGCCAAGGACAGGGGGCAGATACGCAGTATTTT
NA,NA,TRBJ1-4,TRBV20-1,CSARVREKLFF,TGCAGTGCTAGAGTGAGAGAAAAACTGTTTTTT
many,TRBD1,TRBJ1-1,TRBV12-3/TRBV12-4,CASSLATGGTEAFF,TGTGCCAGCAGTTTAGCCACAGGGGGCACTGAAGCTTTCTTT
NA,NA,TRBJ2-6,TRBV9,CASSTPSGANVLTF,TGTGCCAGCAGCACCCCATCTGGGGCCAACGTCCTGACTTTC
many,NA,TRBJ2-2,TRBV13,CASSTAGTSTGELFF,TGTGCCAGCAGCACTGCCGGGACATCGACCGGGGAGCTGTTTTTT
many,NA,TRBJ2-7,TRBV18,CASSPGGIYEQYF,TGTGCCAGTTCGCCCGGGGGAATCTACGAGCAGTACTTC
few,NA,TRBJ1-2,TRBV30,CISQRRGINYGYTF,TGTATCAGTCAGAGGAGGGGGATTAACTATGGCTACACCTTC
few,NA,TRBJ1-2,TRBV25-1,CASSESGRLGYTF,TGTGCCAGCAGTGAGTCAGGGAGATTGGGCTACACCTTC
many,TRBD1,TRBJ2-7,TRBV28,CASTTRDSTYEQYF,TGTGCCAGCACCACTAGGGACAGCACCTACGAGCAGTACTTC
few,TRBD1,TRBJ2-2,TRBV3-1,CASSYGTGDTGELFF,TGTGCCAGCAGCTACGGGACAGGGGACACCGGGGAGCTGTTTTTT
NA,TRBD2,TRBJ2-1,TRBV5-1,CASSLGLALNNEQFF,TGCGCCAGCAGCTTGGGACTAGCGCTTAACAATGAGCAGTTCTTC
many,NA,TRBJ2-5,TRBV4-1,CASSQDTGLETQYF,TGCGCCAGCAGCCAAGATACCGGGTTGGAGACCCAGTACTTC
many,TRBD2,TRBJ2-1,TRBV3-1,CASSQVAGNEQFF,TGTGCCAGCAGCCAGGTAGCGGGCAATGAGCAGTTCTTC
many,NA,TRBJ2-5,TRBV28,CASSLFRAGWAQYF,TGTGCCAGCAGTTTATTTCGGGCCGGCTGGGCCCAGTACTTC
many,NA,TRBJ2-1,TRBV5-1,CASSPGTLGVYEQFF,TGCGCCAGCAGCCCCGGGACCCTAGGGGTCTATGAGCAGTTCTTC
few,NA,TRBJ2-1,TRBV19,CASSRGTFSYNEQFF,TGTGCCAGTAGTAGGGGGACTTTCTCCTACAATGAGCAGTTCTTC
few,NA,TRBJ1-2,TRBV16,CASSLEDGYTF,TGTGCCAGCAGCCTGGAGGATGGCTACACCTTC
NA,TRBD1,TRBJ1-6,TRBV20-1,CSARGADRGRPSGSPLHF,TGCAGTGCTAGAGGGGCCGACAGGGGGCGCCCCTCGGGTTCACCCCTCCACTTT
NA,NA,TRBJ2-3,TRBV7-2,CASSPVVPTDTQYF,TGTGCCAGCAGCCCCGTAGTTCCCACAGATACGCAGTATTTT
few,TRBD2,TRBJ2-1,TRBV7-3,CASSLGLAGIREQFF,TGTGCCAGCAGCTTAGGGCTAGCGGGTATTCGGGAGCAGTTCTTC
many,TRBD2,TRBJ2-1,TRBV28,CASSVRGLADSNEQFF,TGTGCCAGCAGTGTCCGGGGACTAGCTGACTCCAATGAGCAGTTCTTC
NA,NA,TRBJ2-1,TRBV10-2,CASRPHEQFF,TGCGCCAGCAGACCCCATGAGCAGTTCTTC
NA,NA,TRBJ2-2,TRBV7-2,CASSFSLHTGELFF,TGTGCCAGCAGCTTTTCTCTTCACACCGGGGAGCTGTTTTTT
many,NA,TRBJ2-7,TRBV28,CASSSLGGVSSEQYF,TGTGCCAGCAGTTCTCTCGGGGGAGTAAGTTCCGAGCAGTACTTC
many,NA,TRBJ1-4,TRBV30,CAWSWTRDEKLFF,TGTGCCTGGAGTTGGACCCGGGATGAAAAACTGTTTTTT
many,NA,TRBJ2-1,TRBV28,CASSFLWVQSGEQFF,TGTGCCAGCAGTTTTCTGTGGGTTCAAAGCGGTGAGCAGTTCTTC
many,TRBD2,TRBJ2-7,TRBV9,CASSLSGVKNEQYF,TGTGCCAGCAGCCTCAGCGGGGTGAAAAACGAGCAGTACTTC
NA,NA,TRBJ1-3,TRBV30,CAWSISFQESSRNTIYF,TGTGCCTGGAGTATCTCATTTCAGGAGAGCTCTAGAAACACCATATATTTT
NA,TRBD1,TRBJ1-2,TRBV20-1,CSASRDREETGGYTF,TGCAGTGCGAGTCGGGACAGGGAAGAAACGGGTGGCTACACCTTC
many,NA,TRBJ2-7,TRBV9,CASSVAIGSNQYF,TGTGCCAGCAGCGTAGCTATCGGGAGTAACCAGTACTTC
NA,NA,TRBJ2-6,TRBV7-3,CASSSMRSGPVSGANVLTF,TGTGCCAGCAGCTCCATGAGGAGCGGACCGGTGTCTGGGGCCAACGTCCTGACTTTC
many,TRBD2,TRBJ2-7,TRBV11-3,CASSLQSGAYEQYF,TGTGCCAGCAGCTTGCAAAGCGGGGCCTACGAGCAGTACTTC
many,TRBD2,TRBJ2-3,TRBV10-3,CAIQGLAGATDTQYF,TGTGCCATCCAGGGGCTAGCGGGGGCTACAGATACGCAGTATTTT
many,NA,TRBJ1-1,TRBV27,CASSLVGGEAFF,TGTGCCAGCAGTTTGGTAGGCGGTGAAGCTTTCTTT
NA,NA,TRBJ2-2,TRBV7-7,CASSSHSGTPTGELFF,TGTGCTAGCAGTTCACATTCCGGGACGCCTACCGGGGAGCTGTTTTTT